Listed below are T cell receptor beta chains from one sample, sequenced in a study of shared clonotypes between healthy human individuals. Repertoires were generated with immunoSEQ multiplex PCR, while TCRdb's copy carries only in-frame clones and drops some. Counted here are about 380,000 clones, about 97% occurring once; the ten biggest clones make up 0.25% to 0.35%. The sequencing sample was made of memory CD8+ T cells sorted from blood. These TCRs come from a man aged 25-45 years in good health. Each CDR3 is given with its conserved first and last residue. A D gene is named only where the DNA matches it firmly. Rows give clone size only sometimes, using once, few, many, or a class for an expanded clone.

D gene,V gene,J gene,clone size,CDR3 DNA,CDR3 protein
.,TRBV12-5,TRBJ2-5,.,TGTGCTAGTGGTTTGGTTTCGACCCAGTACTTC,CASGLVSTQYF
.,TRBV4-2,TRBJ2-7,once,TGTGCCAGCAGCCAAGATTTGACATCAAGCTCCTACGAGCAGTACTTC,CASSQDLTSSSYEQYF
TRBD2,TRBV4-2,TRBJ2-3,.,TGTGCCAGCAGCCAAGATGGGACTACTAGCACAGATACGCAGTATTTT,CASSQDGTTSTDTQYF
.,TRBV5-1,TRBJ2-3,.,TGCGCCAGCAGCTGGGGCACAGATACGCAGTATTTT,CASSWGTDTQYF
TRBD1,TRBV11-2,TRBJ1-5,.,TGTGCCAGCAGTTCCGGGACAGCTTATCAGCCCCAGCATTTT,CASSSGTAYQPQHF
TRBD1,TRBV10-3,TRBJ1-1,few,TGTGCCATCAGTGGACAGGGGCTGAAGATGAACACTGAAGCTTTCTTT,CAISGQGLKMNTEAFF
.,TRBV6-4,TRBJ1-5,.,TGTGCCAGCAGCCCAGAGGACAGCAATCAGCCCCAGCATTTT,CASSPEDSNQPQHF
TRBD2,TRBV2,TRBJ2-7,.,TGTGCCAGCAGTGAACTCCGACTAGCGGGAGGGATGGGGCAGTACTTC,CASSELRLAGGMGQYF
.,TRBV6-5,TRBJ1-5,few,TGTGCCAGCAGTTTCAGTCACAATCAGCCCCAGCATTTT,CASSFSHNQPQHF
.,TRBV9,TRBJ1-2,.,TGTGCCAGCAGCATTACTCCAAGTCCATTGACTCATAACTATGGCTACACCTTC,CASSITPSPLTHNYGYTF
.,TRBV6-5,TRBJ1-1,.,TGTGCCAGCGGAGAGGGGGACACTGAAGCTTTCTTT,CASGEGDTEAFF
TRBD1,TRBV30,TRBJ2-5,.,TGTGCCTGGAGACGACAGGGGGGAGAGACCCAGTACTTC,CAWRRQGGETQYF
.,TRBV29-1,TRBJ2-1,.,TGCAGCGTTGAAGATCCCAAGGCCGCAGCGGTAGTCTACAATGAGCAGTTCTTC,CSVEDPKAAAVVYNEQFF
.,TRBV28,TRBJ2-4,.,TGTGCCAGCAGTTTTGGAGTGCTTCTAGCCAAAAACATTCAGTACTTC,CASSFGVLLAKNIQYF
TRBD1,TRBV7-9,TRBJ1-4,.,TGTGCCAGCAGCGGGACAGCGTATAATGAAAAACTGTTTTTT,CASSGTAYNEKLFF
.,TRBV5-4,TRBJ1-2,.,TGTGCCAGCAGCTTGGATGACAGAAATGGCTACACCTTC,CASSLDDRNGYTF
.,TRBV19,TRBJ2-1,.,TGTGCCAGTAGTATAATAGCTAACTACAATGAGCAGTTCTTC,CASSIIANYNEQFF
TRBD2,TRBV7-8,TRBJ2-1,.,TGTGCCAGCAGGCAACTAGCGGGAGGGTCCAATGAGCAGTTCTTC,CASRQLAGGSNEQFF
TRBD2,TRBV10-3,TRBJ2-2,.,TGTGCCATCCGAGAGACTAGCTCTAACACCGGGGAGCTGTTTTTT,CAIRETSSNTGELFF
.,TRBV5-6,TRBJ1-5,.,TGTGCCAGCAGCTTGAGGGGGAAAGGGGATCAGCCCCAGCATTTT,CASSLRGKGDQPQHF
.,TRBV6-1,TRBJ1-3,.,TGTGCCAGCAGTGAAGTCCTAATCGGTACTCAGGTGTTCTCTGGAAACACCATATATTTT,CASSEVLIGTQVFSGNTIYF
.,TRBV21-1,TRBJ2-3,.,TGTGCCAGCAGCGACAGGGCCACAGATACGCAGTATTTT,CASSDRATDTQYF
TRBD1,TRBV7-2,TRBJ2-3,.,TGTGCCAGCGCCGGGTCTGGGACAGGGACAGATACGCAGTATTTT,CASAGSGTGTDTQYF
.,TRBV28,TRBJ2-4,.,TGTGCCAGCAGTCATTTGGACGGTCTAGCCAAAAACATTCAGTACTTC,CASSHLDGLAKNIQYF
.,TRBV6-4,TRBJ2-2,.,TGTGCCAGCAAGGTATGTGTTCATAACGGGGAGCTGTTTTTT,CASKVCVHNGELFF
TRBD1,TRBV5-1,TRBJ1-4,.,TGCGCCAGCAGCTTGGACAGGGGGCTTGAAAAACTGTTTTTT,CASSLDRGLEKLFF
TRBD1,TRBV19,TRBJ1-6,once,TGTGCCAGTACCTCCGGACAGGGGGCTACTTCACCCCTCCACTTT,CASTSGQGATSPLHF
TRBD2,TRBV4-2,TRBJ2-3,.,TGTGCCAGCAGCCGTGAAACTAGCGGGAGGGATACGCAGTATTTT,CASSRETSGRDTQYF
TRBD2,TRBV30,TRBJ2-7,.,TGTGCCTGGAGTGCACTAGCGGGAGTCTACGAGCAGTACTTC,CAWSALAGVYEQYF
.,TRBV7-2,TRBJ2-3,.,TGTGCCAGCAGCCCCATGGTGGCCTCGGATACGCAGTATTTT,CASSPMVASDTQYF
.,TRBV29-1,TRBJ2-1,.,TGCAGCGTTGTAGGGTACAATGAGCAGTTCTTC,CSVVGYNEQFF
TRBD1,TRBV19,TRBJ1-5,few,TGTGCCAGTAGTATAGGACAGGGGGGACAGCCCCAGCATTTT,CASSIGQGGQPQHF
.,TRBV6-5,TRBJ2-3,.,TGTGCCAGCAGTTACTCGCAGGGAACAGATACGCAGTATTTT,CASSYSQGTDTQYF
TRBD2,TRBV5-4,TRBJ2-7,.,TGTGCCAGCAGCTTGGGTACTAGCGGGCTCGAGCAGTACTTC,CASSLGTSGLEQYF
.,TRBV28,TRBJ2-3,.,TGTGCCAGCAGTTTTTTAGGCGGGTACACAGGTAGCACAGATACGCAGTATTTT,CASSFLGGYTGSTDTQYF
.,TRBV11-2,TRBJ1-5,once,TGTGCCAGCAGCTTAGCGGGGTTGTCTCAGCCCCAGCATTTT,CASSLAGLSQPQHF
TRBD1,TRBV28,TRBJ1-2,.,TGTGCCAGCAGTAACCTGGACAGGGCGGGCTATGGCTACACCTTC,CASSNLDRAGYGYTF
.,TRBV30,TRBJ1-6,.,TGTGCCTGGAGTGTAGGGGGGGCTAATAATTCACCCCTCCACTTT,CAWSVGGANNSPLHF
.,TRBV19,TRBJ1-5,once,TGTGCCAGTAGTATCCAGGGGAGCAATCAGCCCCAGCATTTT,CASSIQGSNQPQHF
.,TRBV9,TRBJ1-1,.,TGTGCCAGCAGTCTTGACACCCACACTGAAGCTTTCTTT,CASSLDTHTEAFF
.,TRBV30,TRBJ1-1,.,TGTGCCTGGAGTGCTCCGTCAGGGCCTGAAGCTTTCTTT,CAWSAPSGPEAFF
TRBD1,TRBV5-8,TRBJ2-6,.,TGTGCCAGCAGCTTGAGTAGGGGGCCGGGGGCCAACGTCCTGACTTTC,CASSLSRGPGANVLTF
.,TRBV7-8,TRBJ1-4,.,TGTGCCAGCAGCCCCGGACTTAATGAAAAACTGTTTTTT,CASSPGLNEKLFF
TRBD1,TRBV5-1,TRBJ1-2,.,TGCGCCAGCAGCTTTGGACAGGGAACTAGGTATGGCTACACCTTC,CASSFGQGTRYGYTF
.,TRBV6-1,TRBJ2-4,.,TGTGCCAGCAGTGAAGTACCTCTAGCGGCCAAAAACATTCAGTACTTC,CASSEVPLAAKNIQYF
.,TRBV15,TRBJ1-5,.,TGTGCCACCAGCAGAGGACTGGCAGGGGTTAATCAGCCCCAGCATTTT,CATSRGLAGVNQPQHF
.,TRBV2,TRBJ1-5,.,TGTGCCAGCAGTCCGTCCCAGGGGATGGGTCAGCCCCAGCATTTT,CASSPSQGMGQPQHF
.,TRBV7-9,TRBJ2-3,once,TGTGCCAGCAGCCCTGGACTCAGCACAGATACGCAGTATTTT,CASSPGLSTDTQYF
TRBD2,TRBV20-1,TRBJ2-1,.,TGCAGGGTGAGCGGGAGGAATGAGCAGTTCTTC,CRVSGRNEQFF
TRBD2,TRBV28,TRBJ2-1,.,TGTGCCAGCAGTTGGCAACTAGCGGGCAGGAATGAGCAGTTCTTC,CASSWQLAGRNEQFF
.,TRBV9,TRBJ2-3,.,TGTGCCAGCAACCGAGCCGGGACAGATACGCAGTATTTT,CASNRAGTDTQYF
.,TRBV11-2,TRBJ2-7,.,TGTGCCAGCAGCTTAAATAGCGTCTACGAGCAGTACTTC,CASSLNSVYEQYF
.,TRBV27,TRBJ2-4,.,TGTGCCAGCAGTGATTCGACAGGCCTTCCGAAGAGAAACATTCAGTACTTC,CASSDSTGLPKRNIQYF
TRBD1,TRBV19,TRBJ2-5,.,TGTGCCAGTAGTATCCGGACAGGGGTAGAGACCCAGTACTTC,CASSIRTGVETQYF